This T cell receptor beta chain was recorded in a study of vaccination and CD4 T cells after COVID-19. Study-level information: At a median around 100 days (range 35 to 161) after diagnosis, post-COVID samples were drawn. At days 161 to 241 post-vaccination, as well as at day 14, a few convalescent patients were sampled.

A few counts support this clonotype. What it binds is unknown. This CDR3 comprises 13 residues. Trimming took off 5 bases at V and 1 base at J, with 9 bases between the two ends. Germline CDR1 is LNHDA and CDR2 is SQIVND (reference sequence). With the Oncomine TCR Beta short-read assay, DNA from cultured CD4+ T cells was sequenced. Each CDR3 protein gets one entry after TCRdb re-called the PCR reads with MiXCR. Of tens of thousands of distinct CDR3 sequences in the sample, approximately 40% are singletons; the top ten hold about 10%. Specified time point: late sampling 161 to 241 days after vaccination in three convalescent patients. Specified treatment: roughly ten-day PBMC culture with coronavirus spike peptide pools or control peptides (ViraFEST assay).

The TCR comes from a human donor who had recovered from COVID-19. The material was CD4+ T cells from blood, cultured in vitro, obtained about 7 months after SARS-CoV-2 vaccination. The genes are TRBV19 and TRBJ2-7; D is unclear. The CDR3 protein is CASSGSRSYEQYF. The CDR3 coding sequence is TGTGCCAGTAGTGGGTCCCGTTCCTACGAGCAGTACTTC. Full variable domain (outside the CDR3, taken from reference TRBV19 and TRBJ2-7): DGGITQSPKYLFRKEGQNVTLSCEQNLNHDAMYWYRQDPGQGLRLIYYSQIVNDFQKGDIAEGYSVSREKKESFPLTVTSAQKNPTAFYLCASSGSRSYEQYFGPGTRLTVT.